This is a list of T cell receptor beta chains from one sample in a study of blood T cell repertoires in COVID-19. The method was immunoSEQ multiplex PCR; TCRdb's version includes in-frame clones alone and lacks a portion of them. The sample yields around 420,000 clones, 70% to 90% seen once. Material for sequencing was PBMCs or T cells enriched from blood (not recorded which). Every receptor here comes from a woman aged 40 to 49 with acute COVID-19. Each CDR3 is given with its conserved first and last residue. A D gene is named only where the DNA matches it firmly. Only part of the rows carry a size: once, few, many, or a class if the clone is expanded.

CDR3 DNA: TGTGCCAGCAGTGGACCGGGACTAGCGGGGGGCGATCCAACCTACGAGCAGTACTTC
CDR3 protein: CASSGPGLAGGDPTYEQYF
D gene: TRBD2
clone size: .
J gene: TRBJ2-7
V gene: TRBV2

CDR3 DNA: TGTGCCAGTAGTATGTTCGGACAGAGCAATCAGCCCCAGCATTTT
CDR3 protein: CASSMFGQSNQPQHF
D gene: .
clone size: few
J gene: TRBJ1-5
V gene: TRBV19

CDR3 DNA: TGTGCCAGCAGCCGAATACAGAACAATGAGCAGTTCTTC
CDR3 protein: CASSRIQNNEQFF
D gene: .
clone size: .
J gene: TRBJ2-1
V gene: TRBV27

CDR3 DNA: TGTGCCAGCAGCCGCATAGACAGGGGGGACTCACCCCTCCACTTT
CDR3 protein: CASSRIDRGDSPLHF
D gene: TRBD1
clone size: .
J gene: TRBJ1-6
V gene: TRBV3-1/TRBV3-2

CDR3 DNA: TGTGCCAGCAGACACGACACGAACACTGAAGCTTTCTTT
CDR3 protein: CASRHDTNTEAFF
D gene: .
clone size: .
J gene: TRBJ1-1
V gene: TRBV4-2

CDR3 DNA: TGTGCCAGTAGTATTTCGGGGTCCTACGAGCAGTACTTC
CDR3 protein: CASSISGSYEQYF
D gene: .
clone size: .
J gene: TRBJ2-7
V gene: TRBV19

CDR3 DNA: TGTGCCAGTAGCCCATCCGTGGCAGGCCTCGATTCACCCCTCCACTTT
CDR3 protein: CASSPSVAGLDSPLHF
D gene: .
clone size: .
J gene: TRBJ1-6
V gene: TRBV19

CDR3 DNA: TGTGCCACCAGCAGAGGACAGCTTCGCGATCAGCCCCAGCATTTT
CDR3 protein: CATSRGQLRDQPQHF
D gene: .
clone size: .
J gene: TRBJ1-5
V gene: TRBV15

CDR3 DNA: TGTGCCAGCAGCGGCGGGGGGGGAGGCAATGAGCAGTTCTTC
CDR3 protein: CASSGGGGGNEQFF
D gene: TRBD2
clone size: .
J gene: TRBJ2-1
V gene: TRBV9

CDR3 DNA: TGTGCCAGCAGTCCCCGGACTAGCGGGGGGGTAGAGACCCAGTACTTC
CDR3 protein: CASSPRTSGGVETQYF
D gene: TRBD2
clone size: .
J gene: TRBJ2-5
V gene: TRBV6-2/TRBV6-3

CDR3 DNA: TGCGCCAGCAGCTTGACAGGGCCGAATTCACCCCTCCACTTT
CDR3 protein: CASSLTGPNSPLHF
D gene: .
clone size: .
J gene: TRBJ1-6
V gene: TRBV5-1

CDR3 DNA: TGTGCCAGCAGCCCACGGGGACAGGGCGCAATCGGGTCCTACAATGAGCAGTTCTTC
CDR3 protein: CASSPRGQGAIGSYNEQFF
D gene: TRBD1
clone size: once
J gene: TRBJ2-1
V gene: TRBV7-9

CDR3 DNA: TGCGCCAGCAGTTTAACCGACGGGGACTCCTATAATTCACCCCTCCACTTT
CDR3 protein: CASSLTDGDSYNSPLHF
D gene: .
clone size: few
J gene: TRBJ1-6
V gene: TRBV10-2

CDR3 DNA: TGTGCCAGCAGCCAACTCGGGGACAATCGAGATACGCAGTATTTT
CDR3 protein: CASSQLGDNRDTQYF
D gene: .
clone size: .
J gene: TRBJ2-3
V gene: TRBV3-1/TRBV3-2

CDR3 DNA: TGTGCCTGGAGTGTACAGGGAGATCAGCCCCAGCATTTT
CDR3 protein: CAWSVQGDQPQHF
D gene: .
clone size: few
J gene: TRBJ1-5
V gene: TRBV30

CDR3 DNA: TGTGCCAGCAACCAGGGACAGGGGGAAAATGAAAAACTGTTTTTT
CDR3 protein: CASNQGQGENEKLFF
D gene: TRBD1
clone size: .
J gene: TRBJ1-4
V gene: TRBV19

CDR3 DNA: TGCGCCAGCAGCAGCGACAGGGGGCGCGTACAAAACATTCAGTACTTC
CDR3 protein: CASSSDRGRVQNIQYF
D gene: TRBD1
clone size: .
J gene: TRBJ2-4
V gene: TRBV5-1

CDR3 DNA: TGTGCCAGCAGCATACAGGGTTTCGGGACCCAGTACTTC
CDR3 protein: CASSIQGFGTQYF
D gene: .
clone size: .
J gene: TRBJ2-5
V gene: TRBV11-2

CDR3 DNA: TGTGCCAGCAGCCCCGTGACACCTAACTATGGCTACACCTTC
CDR3 protein: CASSPVTPNYGYTF
D gene: .
clone size: .
J gene: TRBJ1-2
V gene: TRBV6-5

CDR3 DNA: TGCAGTGCTAGTGGCAGGGCGACGTCCGAGCAGTACTTC
CDR3 protein: CSASGRATSEQYF
D gene: .
clone size: .
J gene: TRBJ2-7
V gene: TRBV20-1

CDR3 DNA: TGTGCCAGTAGTGGGCCCTTGCAAATTAATGAAAAACTGTTTTTT
CDR3 protein: CASSGPLQINEKLFF
D gene: .
clone size: .
J gene: TRBJ1-4
V gene: TRBV19

CDR3 DNA: TGTGCCACCAGCAGAGATCCGTACTCCTATAATTCACCCCTCCACTTT
CDR3 protein: CATSRDPYSYNSPLHF
D gene: .
clone size: .
J gene: TRBJ1-6
V gene: TRBV15

CDR3 DNA: TGTGCCAGCAGCTTAGGACAATTCGAGACCCAGTACTTC
CDR3 protein: CASSLGQFETQYF
D gene: .
clone size: .
J gene: TRBJ2-5
V gene: TRBV7-2

CDR3 DNA: TGTGCCACCAACCCTGAGTGTAGCGGGGGCGAGGGCGAGCAGTTCTTC
CDR3 protein: CATNPECSGGEGEQFF
D gene: TRBD2
clone size: .
J gene: TRBJ2-1
V gene: TRBV24-1

CDR3 DNA: TGCGCCAGCAGCTTGGCCGTCTCAGGGGGCCGGTTAACTGAAGCTTTCTTT
CDR3 protein: CASSLAVSGGRLTEAFF
D gene: TRBD1
clone size: .
J gene: TRBJ1-1
V gene: TRBV5-1

CDR3 DNA: TGTGCCTGGAGTGTAGGGGACAGGGTCATTGGAAACACCATATATTTT
CDR3 protein: CAWSVGDRVIGNTIYF
D gene: TRBD1
clone size: .
J gene: TRBJ1-3
V gene: TRBV30

CDR3 DNA: TGTGCCAGCACCCTGGAGACGAACACTGAAGCTTTCTTT
CDR3 protein: CASTLETNTEAFF
D gene: .
clone size: once
J gene: TRBJ1-1
V gene: TRBV28

CDR3 DNA: TGTGCCAGCAGACCAGGAGGGCCGACTGGCACAGATACGCAGTATTTT
CDR3 protein: CASRPGGPTGTDTQYF
D gene: .
clone size: .
J gene: TRBJ2-3
V gene: TRBV7-8

CDR3 DNA: TGTGCCAGCAGCCCCCAGACAGGGTGGACTGAAGCTTTCTTT
CDR3 protein: CASSPQTGWTEAFF
D gene: TRBD1
clone size: .
J gene: TRBJ1-1
V gene: TRBV3-1/TRBV3-2